These 26 T cell receptor beta chains were all obtained from the same sample, sequenced in a study of a mutant IDH1 vaccine in newly diagnosed glioma. TCRdb's copy holds only in-frame clones and misses some; the assay was immunoSEQ multiplex PCR. The table shows around 66,000 clones, with 80% occurring only once. As to time point: week 11, during vaccination. Each dose delivered 300 ug of mutant IDH1 20-mer peptide subcutaneously with imiquimod. These receptors' antigens are unknown. The input for sequencing was PBMCs, taken from a glioma patient whose treatment included an IDH1 peptide vaccine. These receptors came from a man aged 50 or older with glioma.

This clone was seen a few times. The CDR3 loop is CASSSGIPGSGANVLTF. The CDR3 DNA reads as TGCGCCAGCAGCTCGGGGATACCTGGCTCTGGGGCCAACGTCCTGACTTTC. The chain combines TRBV5-1 with TRBJ2-6; the D gene is possibly TRBD2 (5 bases). Germline CDR1 and CDR2: SGHRS and YFSETQ. The length of the CDR3 is 17 residues. Trimming cost V 3 bases and J 0 bases, with 13 bases left between them.

The gene calls are TRBV15 and TRBJ1-1; no firm D call. The CDR3 totals 14 residues. Trimming took 1 base from V and 0 from J, leaving 6 bases between them. The germline V gene has CDR1 LNHNV and CDR2 YYDKDF (reference sequence). CDR3 residues: CATSRGNMNTEAFF. DNA of the CDR3: TGTGCCACCAGCAGAGGTAACATGAACACTGAAGCTTTCTTT.

The chain couples TRBV7-9 to TRBJ1-1; 9 bases line up with TRBD1. The CDR3 runs 12 residues. Germline lookup yields CDR1 SEHNR and CDR2 FQNEAQ (reference sequence). CDR3 bases: TGTGGGGGACAGGGATTGATGACTGAAGCTTTCTTT. Translating it yields CGGQGLMTEAFF.

CDR3 protein: CASSLARLETQYF. The CDR3 DNA follows: TGTGCCAGCAGCTTGGCGAGACTTGAGACCCAGTACTTC. V gene TRBV7-9 combines with J gene TRBJ2-5; D is ambiguous. V lost 3 bases and J lost 5, with 10 bases in between. The length of the CDR3 is 13 residues. CDR1 is SEHNR, CDR2 FQNEAQ, per germline (reference sequence).

The chain has TRBV5-1 and TRBJ2-7; TRBD2 agrees at 7 bases. This CDR3 has 16 residues. The germline gives CDR1 SGHRS, CDR2 YFSETQ. V trimming: 2 bases; J trimming: 0 bases; junction bases outside the gene matches: 8. CDR3 amino acids: CASSFGSSGISYEQYF. The CDR3 nucleotides read TGCGCCAGCAGCTTTGGGTCTAGCGGAATCTCCTACGAGCAGTACTTC. Based on the CDR3 plus reference TRBV5-1 and TRBJ2-7, the full variable domain is KAGVTQTPRYLIKTRGQQVTLSCSPISGHRSVSWYQQTPGQGLQFLFEYFSETQRNKGNFPGRFSGRQFSNSRSEMNVSTLELGDSALYLCASSFGSSGISYEQYFGPGTRLTVT.

This chain connects TRBV5-1 to TRBJ2-7; no definite D call. V lost 8 bases, J lost 3 bases, and 15 bases lay in between. In germline, CDR1 is SGHRS, CDR2 YFSETQ. The CDR3 has 13 residues. This CDR3 reads CASYSGVGYEQYF. In DNA, the CDR3 is TGCGCCAGTTACAGTGGGGTTGGCTACGAGCAGTACTTC.

V usage is TRBV28 and J usage is TRBJ2-3, with a possible D match to TRBD2 (6 bases). This CDR3 has 13 amino acids. Trimming left V 0 bases short and J 6 bases short, with 7 bases between. Germline V CDR1 and CDR2: MDHEN, SYDVKM. The CDR3 reads CASSLWEGDTQYF. The CDR3 coding sequence is TGTGCCAGCAGTTTATGGGAGGGGGATACGCAGTATTTT.

V and J are TRBV7-2 and TRBJ2-1; 13 bases line up with TRBD2. Germline CDR1 and CDR2: SGHTA and FQGNSA. There are 15 residues in the CDR3. With 6 bases clipped from V and 5 bases from J, the junction kept 4 bases outside the gene matches. The chain's CDR3 is CASRTGTSGNNEQFF. In DNA, the CDR3 is TGTGCCAGCAGAACCGGGACTAGCGGGAACAATGAGCAGTTCTTC.

The genes are TRBV5-1 and TRBJ1-1; the match to TRBD1 covers 11 bases. The CDR3 totals 13 residues. Germline CDR1 is SGHRS and CDR2 is YFSETQ. With V trimmed by 0 bases and J by 10 bases, 2 bases remained unmatched. The chain's CDR3 is CASSLGTGGRAFF. The CDR3 coding sequence is TGCGCCAGCAGCTTGGGGACAGGGGGCCGAGCTTTCTTT.

The rearrangement links TRBV4-1 to TRBJ1-4, with a possible D match to TRBD1 (5 bases). This CDR3 region has 14 residues. Trimming took off 3 bases at V and 7 bases at J, with 12 bases between the two ends. Germline V gives CDR1 MGHRA, CDR2 YSYEKL. As DNA, the CDR3 is TGCGCCAGCAGCCACGCCCGGGGGACTGAAAAACTGTTTTTT. Translating gives CASSHARGTEKLFF.

V gene TRBV5-4 combines with J gene TRBJ1-2; 9 bases agree with TRBD1. V lost 4 bases to trimming and J lost 7 bases; unmatched junction nucleotides: 14. The CDR3 runs 16 residues. Germline V gene sequence: CDR1 SGHNT, CDR2 YYREEE (reference sequence). The CDR3 spells CASSPMPGQGNFGYTF. CDR3 nucleotide sequence: TGTGCCAGCAGCCCGATGCCGGGACAGGGTAATTTTGGCTACACCTTC.

This rearrangement joins TRBV11-3 to TRBJ2-5; D perhaps matches TRBD2 (6 bases). Trimming removed 2 bases at V and 4 bases at J, with 8 bases between. Germline CDR1 and CDR2: SGHNT and YENEEA. This CDR3 is 13 amino acids long. CDR3 protein: CASSLMRGETQYF. CDR3 DNA sequence: TGTGCCAGCAGCTTAATGCGGGGAGAGACCCAGTACTTC.

The chain has TRBV6-1 and TRBJ2-2, with no clear D. Trimming removed 3 bases at V and 7 bases at J, with 12 bases between. Per the germline V gene, CDR1 is MNHNS and CDR2 is SASEGT. The CDR3 has 14 amino acids. DNA for the CDR3: TGTGCCAGCAGTGAGAGGCCAGACGGCGGGGAGCTGTTTTTT. Translated, it gives CASSERPDGGELFF.

The chain uses TRBV28 and TRBJ1-5, with D perhaps matching TRBD1 (6 bases). The V gene's germline CDR1 is MDHEN and CDR2 SYDVKM. Trimming pared 4 bases from V and 5 bases from J, leaving 15 bases between. The CDR3 has 15 amino acids. The CDR3 DNA is TGTGCCAGCAGTTCCCCGGAAGGGGGAGATCAGCCCCAGCATTTT. It encodes CASSSPEGGDQPQHF.

The chain employs TRBV27 and TRBJ1-5; D remains ambiguous. This CDR3 has 15 residues. V lost 6 bases, J lost 2 bases, and 14 bases lay in between. Germline CDR1 MNHEY, CDR2 SMNVEV (reference sequence). The CDR3 DNA reads as TGTGCCAGCAGCAGTGGGCTTGGAGGCAATCAGCCCCAGCATTTT. The encoded protein is CASSSGLGGNQPQHF.

This clone was seen only a few times. The chain combines TRBV5-1 with TRBJ1-5; D not resolved. CDR1 is SGHRS and CDR2 is YFSETQ in the germline V gene. V was cut by 0 bases and J by 6 bases, with 7 bases left in between. CDR3 length: 13 amino acids. The CDR3 DNA reads TGCGCCAGCAGCTTGGGTCTGGGTCAGCCCCAGCATTTT. Protein: CASSLGLGQPQHF.

This chain links TRBV5-4 with TRBJ1-2; a possible D gene is TRBD1 (6 bases). This CDR3 region has 15 residues. The germline V gene encodes CDR1 SGHNT and CDR2 YYREEE (reference sequence). The V end lost 5 bases, the J end lost 2 bases, and 16 bases lay between the germline ends. The CDR3 sequence is CASRLQGHLNYGYTF. Here the CDR3 DNA reads TGTGCCAGCAGATTACAGGGACACCTAAACTATGGCTACACCTTC.

This clone was seen only once. A read error may produce the germline difference seen at one junction end. V is TRBV5-6 and J is TRBJ2-5, with 10 bases aligning to TRBD1. The CDR3 extends over 15 amino acids. Germline V CDR1 and CDR2: SGHDT, YYEEEE. Here the CDR3 reads CASSFSGTGEEAQYF. CDR3 nucleotide sequence: TGTGCCAGCAGCTTCAGCGGGACAGGGGAAGAGGCCCAGTACTTC. The variable domain in full, completed from reference TRBV5-6 and TRBJ2-5, reads DAGVTQSPTHLIKTRGQQVTLRCSPKSGHDTVSWYQQALGQGPQFIFQYYEEEERQRGNFPDRFSGHQFPNYSSELNVNALLLGDSALYLCASSFSGTGEEAQYFGPGTRLLVL.

The rearrangement uses TRBV4-1 and TRBJ2-7, with 7 positions matching TRBD1. This CDR3 has 19 amino acids. Trimming cost V 1 base and J 0 bases; bases outside gene matches: 15. In germline, CDR1 is MGHRA, CDR2 YSYEKL. In nucleotides, the CDR3 is TGCGCCAGCAGCCAAGTTGACTATTTGGGACAGCGGAGCTCCTACGAGCAGTACTTC. Its translation: CASSQVDYLGQRSSYEQYF.

A single count supports this clone. The chain has TRBV5-6 and TRBJ2-1; weak D call: TRBD2 (6 bases). V lost 0 bases to trimming and J lost 9 bases, with 13 bases between them. This CDR3 comprises 14 residues. CDR1 and CDR2 from the germline V gene are SGHDT and YYEEEE. The CDR3, as DNA: TGTGCCAGCAGCTTGGCCAGGGACGGGAGTGAGCAGTTCTTC. Translation gives CASSLARDGSEQFF. Looking up the rest from reference TRBV5-6 and TRBJ2-1 gives the full variable domain: DAGVTQSPTHLIKTRGQQVTLRCSPKSGHDTVSWYQQALGQGPQFIFQYYEEEERQRGNFPDRFSGHQFPNYSSELNVNALLLGDSALYLCASSLARDGSEQFFGPGTRLTVL.

The V gene is TRBV10-2, the J gene TRBJ2-3; 8 nucleotides line up with TRBD2. The CDR3 has 15 amino acids. J lost 0 bases, V lost 3 bases, and 2 bases had no gene match. Germline CDR1 is WSHSY and CDR2 is SAAADI. The CDR3 spells CASSDQRGSTDTQYF. CDR3 bases: TGCGCCAGCAGTGACCAGCGGGGGAGCACAGATACGCAGTATTTT.

The rearrangement links TRBV7-6 to TRBJ1-1; 8 bases are shared with TRBD1. The CDR3 is 18 residues long. V was clipped by 1 base and J by 11 bases; unmatched bases: 21. The germline CDR1 and CDR2 sequences are SGHVS and FNYEAQ. CDR3 protein: CASSLGRTGRRVLGPAFF. CDR3 nucleotide sequence: TGTGCCAGCAGCTTAGGTCGGACAGGGAGAAGGGTATTAGGGCCGGCTTTCTTT.

This chain uses TRBV18 with TRBJ1-1; D is uncertain. V was clipped by 6 bases and J by 1 base, with 9 bases between them. Germline V gives CDR1 KGHSH, CDR2 LQKENI. CDR3 length equals 13 residues. The CDR3 loop reads CASSRAGNTEAFF. As DNA, the CDR3 is TGTGCCAGCTCCCGGGCCGGGAACACTGAAGCTTTCTTT.

The J gene is TRBJ2-7, the V gene TRBV2; 11 nucleotides align to TRBD2. The CDR3 is 15 amino acids. Germline CDR1 and CDR2: SNHLY and FYNNEI. The ends lost 4 bases at V and 5 bases at J; junction bases unmatched: 7. The CDR3: CASSALAGGPDEQYF. The CDR3 DNA is TGTGCCAGCAGTGCTTTAGCGGGAGGGCCGGACGAGCAGTACTTC.

The rearrangement links TRBV9 to TRBJ2-3; 11 bases are shared with TRBD2. The J segment lost 2 bases and the V segment lost 2 bases, leaving 4 bases of the junction unmatched. Germline values: CDR1 SGDLS, CDR2 YYNGEE. This CDR3 contains 16 residues. CDR3 bases: TGTGCCAGCAGCGTTTCTAGCGGGGGGTTCACAGATACGCAGTATTTT. Translation gives CASSVSSGGFTDTQYF.

This chain links TRBV30 with TRBJ2-2; D possibly corresponds to TRBD2 (6 bases). The CDR3 has 15 amino acids. V lost 2 bases, J lost 5 bases, and 15 bases lay in between. Germline CDR1 is GTSNPN and CDR2 is SVGIG (reference sequence). As DNA, the CDR3 is TGTGCCTGGAGTTTCGGCCCTGGGGGGACCGGGGAGCTGTTTTTT. Translated, it gives CAWSFGPGGTGELFF.